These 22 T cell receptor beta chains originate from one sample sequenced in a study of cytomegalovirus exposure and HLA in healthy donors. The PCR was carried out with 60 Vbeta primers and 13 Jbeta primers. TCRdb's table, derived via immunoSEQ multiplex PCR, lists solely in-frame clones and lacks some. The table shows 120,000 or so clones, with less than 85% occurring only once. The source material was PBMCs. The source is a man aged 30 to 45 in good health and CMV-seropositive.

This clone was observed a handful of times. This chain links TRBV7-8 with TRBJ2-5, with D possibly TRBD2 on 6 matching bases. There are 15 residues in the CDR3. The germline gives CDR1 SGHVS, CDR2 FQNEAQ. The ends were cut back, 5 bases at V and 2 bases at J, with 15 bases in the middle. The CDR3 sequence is CASSPTGVAQETQYF. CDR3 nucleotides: TGTGCCAGCAGCCCTACGGGGGTAGCTCAAGAGACCCAGTACTTC.

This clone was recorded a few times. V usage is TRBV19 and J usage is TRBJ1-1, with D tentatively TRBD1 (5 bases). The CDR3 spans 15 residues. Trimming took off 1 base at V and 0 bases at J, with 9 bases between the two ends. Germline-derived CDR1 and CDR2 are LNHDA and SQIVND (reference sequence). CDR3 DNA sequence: TGTGCCAGTAGTATAGTAGCAGGGATGAACACTGAAGCTTTCTTT. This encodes CASSIVAGMNTEAFF. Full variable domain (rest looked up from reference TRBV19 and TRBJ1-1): DGGITQSPKYLFRKEGQNVTLSCEQNLNHDAMYWYRQDPGQGLRLIYYSQIVNDFQKGDIAEGYSVSREKKESFPLTVTSAQKNPTAFYLCASSIVAGMNTEAFFGQGTRLTVV.

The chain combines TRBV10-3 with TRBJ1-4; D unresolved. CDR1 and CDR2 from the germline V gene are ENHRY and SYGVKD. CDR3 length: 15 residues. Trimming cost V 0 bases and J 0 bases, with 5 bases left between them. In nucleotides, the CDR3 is TGTGCCATCAGTGAGTCCCTCGCAACTAATGAAAAACTGTTTTTT. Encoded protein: CAISESLATNEKLFF.

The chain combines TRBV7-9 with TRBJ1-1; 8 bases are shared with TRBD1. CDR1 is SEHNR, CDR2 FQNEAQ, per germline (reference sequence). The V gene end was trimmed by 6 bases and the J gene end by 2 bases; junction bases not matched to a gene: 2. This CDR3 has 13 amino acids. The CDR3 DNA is TGTGCCAGCAGGGACAGGGCTAACACTGAAGCTTTCTTT. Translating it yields CASRDRANTEAFF. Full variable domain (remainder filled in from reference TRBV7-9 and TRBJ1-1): DTGVSQNPRHKITKRGQNVTFRCDPISEHNRLYWYRQTLGQGPEFLTYFQNEAQLEKSRLLSDRFSAERPKGSFSTLEIQRTEQGDSAMYLCASRDRANTEAFFGQGTRLTVV.

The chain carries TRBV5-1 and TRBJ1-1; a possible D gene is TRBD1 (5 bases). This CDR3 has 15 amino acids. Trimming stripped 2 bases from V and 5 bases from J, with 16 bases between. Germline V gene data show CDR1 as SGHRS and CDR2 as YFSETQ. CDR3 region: CASSLSLGPGTEAFF. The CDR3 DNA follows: TGCGCCAGCAGCTTATCTCTGGGGCCTGGTACTGAAGCTTTCTTT.

CDR3 coding DNA: TGTGCCAGCAGTTTAGGGACTACCTCTAATGAGCAGTTCTTC. Translated, it gives CASSLGTTSNEQFF. V usage is TRBV27 and J usage is TRBJ2-1; TRBD2 matches at 7 bases. Germline-derived CDR1 and CDR2 are MNHEY and SMNVEV (reference sequence). CDR3 length equals 14 residues. J lost 7 bases, V lost 2 bases, and 5 bases had no gene match.

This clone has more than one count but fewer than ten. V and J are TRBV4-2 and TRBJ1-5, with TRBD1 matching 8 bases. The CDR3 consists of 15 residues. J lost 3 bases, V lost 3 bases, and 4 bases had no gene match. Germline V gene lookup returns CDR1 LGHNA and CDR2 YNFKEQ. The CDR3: CASSQETGVNQPQHF. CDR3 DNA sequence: TGTGCCAGCAGCCAGGAGACAGGGGTCAATCAGCCCCAGCATTTT.

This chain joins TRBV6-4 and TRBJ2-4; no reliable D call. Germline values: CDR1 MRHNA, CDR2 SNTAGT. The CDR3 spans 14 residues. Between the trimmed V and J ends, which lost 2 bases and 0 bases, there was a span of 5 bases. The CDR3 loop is CASSDLGAKNIQYF. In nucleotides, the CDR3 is TGTGCCAGCAGTGACCTCGGAGCCAAAAACATTCAGTACTTC.

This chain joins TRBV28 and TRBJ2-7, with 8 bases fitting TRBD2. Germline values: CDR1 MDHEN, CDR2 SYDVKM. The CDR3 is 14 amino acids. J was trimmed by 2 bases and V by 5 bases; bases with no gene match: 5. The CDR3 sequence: CASSTGTRAYEQYF. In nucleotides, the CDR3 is TGTGCCAGCAGTACCGGGACTAGGGCCTACGAGCAGTACTTC.

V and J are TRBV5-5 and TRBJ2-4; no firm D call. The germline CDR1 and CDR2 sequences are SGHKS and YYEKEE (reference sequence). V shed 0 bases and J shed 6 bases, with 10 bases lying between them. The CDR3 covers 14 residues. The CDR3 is CASSLGSTGNIQYF. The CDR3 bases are TGTGCCAGCAGCTTGGGGTCAACTGGAAACATTCAGTACTTC.

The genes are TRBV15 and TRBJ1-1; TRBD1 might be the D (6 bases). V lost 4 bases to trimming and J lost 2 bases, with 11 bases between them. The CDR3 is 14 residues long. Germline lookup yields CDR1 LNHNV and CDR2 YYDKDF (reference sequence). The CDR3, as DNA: TGTGCCACCAGCAAGGTAGGGGGAAACACTGAAGCTTTCTTT. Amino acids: CATSKVGGNTEAFF.

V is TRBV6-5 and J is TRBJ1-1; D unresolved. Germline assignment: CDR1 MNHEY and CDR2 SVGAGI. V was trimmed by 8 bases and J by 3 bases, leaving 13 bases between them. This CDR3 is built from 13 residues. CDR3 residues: CASEREGDTEAFF. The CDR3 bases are TGTGCCAGCGAAAGGGAGGGAGACACTGAAGCTTTCTTT.

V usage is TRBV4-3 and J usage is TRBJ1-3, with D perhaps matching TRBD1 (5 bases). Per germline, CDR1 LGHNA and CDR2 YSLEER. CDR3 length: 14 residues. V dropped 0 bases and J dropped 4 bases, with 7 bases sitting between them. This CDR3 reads CASSQDRVGNTIYF. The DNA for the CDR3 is TGCGCCAGCAGCCAAGACAGGGTCGGAAACACCATATATTTT.

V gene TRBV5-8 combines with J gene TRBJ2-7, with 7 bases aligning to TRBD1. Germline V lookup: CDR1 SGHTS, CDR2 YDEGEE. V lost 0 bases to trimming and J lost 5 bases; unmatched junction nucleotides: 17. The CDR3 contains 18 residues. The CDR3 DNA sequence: TGTGCCAGCAGCTTGGATTACGGTATCGAGGGGGCGACGGACGAGCAGTACTTC. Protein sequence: CASSLDYGIEGATDEQYF.

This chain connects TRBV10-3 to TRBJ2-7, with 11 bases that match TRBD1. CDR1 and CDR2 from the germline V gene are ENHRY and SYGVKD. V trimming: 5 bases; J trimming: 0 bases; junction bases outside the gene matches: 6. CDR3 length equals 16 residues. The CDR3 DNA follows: TGTGCCATCAGTCCCCGGGACAGGGGGGTCTCCTACGAGCAGTACTTC. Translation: CAISPRDRGVSYEQYF.

CDR3 nucleotides: TGTGCCAGCAATGGGGGGAGCTCCTACGAGCAGTACTTC. It specifies CASNGGSSYEQYF. The chain employs TRBV6-6 and TRBJ2-7, with a tentative D call TRBD2 (6 bases). Between the trimmed V and J ends, which lost 7 bases and 0 bases, there was a span of 10 bases. CDR3 size: 13 residues. Looked up from germline, CDR1 is MNHNY and CDR2 is SVGAGI (reference sequence).

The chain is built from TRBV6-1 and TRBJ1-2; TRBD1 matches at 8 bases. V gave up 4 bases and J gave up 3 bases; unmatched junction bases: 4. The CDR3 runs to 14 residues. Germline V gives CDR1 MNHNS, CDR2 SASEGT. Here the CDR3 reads CASSGIQGDYGYTF. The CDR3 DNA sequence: TGTGCCAGCAGTGGGATACAGGGGGACTATGGCTACACCTTC.

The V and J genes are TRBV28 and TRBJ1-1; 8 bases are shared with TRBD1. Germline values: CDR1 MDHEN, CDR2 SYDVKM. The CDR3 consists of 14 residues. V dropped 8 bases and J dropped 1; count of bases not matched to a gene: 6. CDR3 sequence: CASGPGQGNTEAFF. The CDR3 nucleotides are TGTGCCAGCGGACCTGGACAGGGGAACACTGAAGCTTTCTTT.

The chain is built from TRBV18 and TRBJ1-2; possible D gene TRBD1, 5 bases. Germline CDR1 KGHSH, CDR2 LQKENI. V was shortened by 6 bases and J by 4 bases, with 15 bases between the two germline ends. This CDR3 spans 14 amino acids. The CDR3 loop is CASSTDKRGYGYTF. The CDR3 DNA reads TGTGCCAGCTCGACGGACAAACGAGGCTATGGCTACACCTTC. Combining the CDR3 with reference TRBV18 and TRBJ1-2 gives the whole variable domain NAGVMQNPRHLVRRRGQEARLRCSPMKGHSHVYWYRQLPEEGLKFMVYLQKENIIDESGMPKERFSAEFPKEGPSILRIQQVVRGDSAAYFCASSTDKRGYGYTFGSGTRLTVV.

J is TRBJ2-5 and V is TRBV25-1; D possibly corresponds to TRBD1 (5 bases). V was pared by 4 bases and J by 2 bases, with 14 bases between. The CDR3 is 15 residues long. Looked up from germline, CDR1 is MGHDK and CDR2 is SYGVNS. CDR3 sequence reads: CASSVQGHPQETQYF. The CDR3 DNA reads TGTGCCAGCAGTGTTCAGGGCCACCCACAAGAGACCCAGTACTTC. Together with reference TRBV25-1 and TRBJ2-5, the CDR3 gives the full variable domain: EADIYQTPRYLVIGTGKKITLECSQTMGHDKMYWYQQDPGMELHLIHYSYGVNSTEKGDLSSESTVSRIRTEHFPLTLESARPSHTSQYLCASSVQGHPQETQYFGPGTRLLVL.

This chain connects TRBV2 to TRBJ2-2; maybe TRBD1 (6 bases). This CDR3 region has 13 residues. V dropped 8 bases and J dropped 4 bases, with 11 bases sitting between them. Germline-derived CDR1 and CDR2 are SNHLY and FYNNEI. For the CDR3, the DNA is TGTGCCAGCTACAGGGTTCCCACCGGGGAGCTGTTTTTT. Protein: CASYRVPTGELFF.

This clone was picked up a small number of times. CDR3 loop: CASSLQGNTEAFF. The CDR3 DNA reads as TGTGCCAGCAGTCTACAGGGTAACACTGAAGCTTTCTTT. The chain combines TRBV6-6 with TRBJ1-1; tentative D call: TRBD1 (6 bases). V shed 5 bases and J shed 2 bases, with 9 bases lying between them. The CDR3 sequence is 13 residues long. Germline-derived CDR1 and CDR2 are MNHNY and SVGAGI (reference sequence).